This T cell receptor (beta chain) comes out of a study of T cell responses to AZD1222 COVID-19 vaccine. Here immunoSEQ multiplex PCR was the method, and the copy in TCRdb shows in-frame clones only, minus some. This table holds approximately 100,000 clones, approximately 88% found once. Germline V lookup: CDR1 SGHNT, CDR2 YYREEE (reference sequence). After removal of 3 bases from V and 5 bases from J, the junction contained 6 bases not matched to a gene. The CDR3 is 14 residues long. This clone was counted once. The clonotype comes from an adult in good health. V and J are TRBV5-4 and TRBJ1-2, with 8 bases fitting TRBD1. The material sequenced was peripheral blood, taken on day 0 of AZD1222 vaccination. The CDR3 sequence is CASSSLDRAYGYTF. The CDR3 nucleotides are TGTGCCAGCAGCTCCCTGGACAGGGCATATGGCTACACCTTC.